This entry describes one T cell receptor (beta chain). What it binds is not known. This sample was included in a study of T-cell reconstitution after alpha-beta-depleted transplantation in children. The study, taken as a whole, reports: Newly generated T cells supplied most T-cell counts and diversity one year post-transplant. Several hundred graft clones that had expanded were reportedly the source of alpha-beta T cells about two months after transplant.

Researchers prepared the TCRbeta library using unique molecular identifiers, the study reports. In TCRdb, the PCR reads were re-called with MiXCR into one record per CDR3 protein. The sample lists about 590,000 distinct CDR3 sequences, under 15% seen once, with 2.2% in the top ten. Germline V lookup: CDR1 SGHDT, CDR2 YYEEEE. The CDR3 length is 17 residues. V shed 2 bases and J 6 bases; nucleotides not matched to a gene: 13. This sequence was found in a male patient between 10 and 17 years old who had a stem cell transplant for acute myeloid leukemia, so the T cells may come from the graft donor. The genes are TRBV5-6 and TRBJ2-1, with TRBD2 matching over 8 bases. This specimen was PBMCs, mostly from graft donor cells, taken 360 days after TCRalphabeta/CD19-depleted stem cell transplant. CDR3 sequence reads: CASSFNTHSGTSNEQFF. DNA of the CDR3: TGTGCCAGCAGCTTTAATACACACTCGGGGACTAGCAATGAGCAGTTCTTC.